Below, 3 T cell receptor beta chains from the same sample are listed, as sequenced in a study of low-dose radiotherapy and immunotherapy resistance in tumors. Alpha- and beta-chain coverage of first-strand cDNA came from TRAV- and TRBV-specific primers. Amplification of TCRs used a constant-region primer and V-primer adapter for 20 PCR cycles. A single record per CDR3 protein comes from TCRdb applying MiXCR to the reads. The data contain around 64,000 distinct CDR3 sequences, about 26% of them singletons. Time point of the sample: before trial treatment. The material sequenced was PBMCs, taken before treatment. The receptors come from a male donor with rectosigmoid adenocarcinoma.

This clonotype is medium-sized by share. The CDR3 sequence: CASTPRRVPDTQYF. In nucleotides, the CDR3 is TGTGCCAGCACCCCGCGGAGGGTTCCAGATACGCAGTATTTT. This sequence joins TRBV28 and TRBJ2-3, with TRBD2 as a possible D gene (6 bases). Looked up from germline, CDR1 is MDHEN and CDR2 is SYDVKM. V was clipped by 7 bases and J by 4 bases, with 15 bases between them. The CDR3 runs 14 residues.

As to this clonotype: This CDR3 fails to terminate in the conserved phenylalanine or tryptophan, so it likely reflects a read error. This chain links TRBV7-9 with TRBJ2-3; TRBD2 might be the D (5 bases). V was pared by 3 bases and J by 0 bases, with 7 bases between. The length of the CDR3 is 14 residues. The V gene's germline CDR1 is SEHNR and CDR2 FQNEAQ (reference sequence). CDR3 sequence reads: CASSLDSSTDTQYS. The CDR3 coding sequence is TGTGCCAGCAGCTTGGACTCTAGCACAGATACGCAGTATTCT.

V usage is TRBV5-6 and J usage is TRBJ2-3; 9 bases map to TRBD1. The CDR3 is 16 residues long. Germline V gene data show CDR1 as SGHDT and CDR2 as YYEEEE. J gave up 2 bases and V 0 bases, and 4 bases lay outside the gene matches. The CDR3 nucleotides are TGTGCCAGCAGCTTGGGACAGGGGGGTTACACAGATACGCAGTATTTT. Its translation is CASSLGQGGYTDTQYF.